This T cell receptor beta chain derives from a study of blood T cell repertoires in COVID-19. Looked up from germline, CDR1 is SGHTA and CDR2 is FQGNSA. This CDR3 is built from 13 residues. Trimming cost V 5 bases and J 6 bases; bases outside gene matches: 2. Participants came from around 25 US areas, aged roughly 18 to 95 years. All recovered Cohort 3 donors got two negative PCRs, got clearance, or saw symptom resolution. In the original analysis: The assay estimated nucleated cells by amplifying reference gene primers. This table comes from immunoSEQ multiplex PCR, and its TCRdb copy is limited to in-frame clones, with some not included. That table furnishes V, J and clone size, whereas the DNA furnished D and trimming. The data hold over 120,000 clones, with roughly 83% observed a single time.

The sequence was collected from a man in his fifties who had recovered from COVID-19. Sequencing was done on a sample of PBMCs or T cells enriched from blood (not recorded which). J is TRBJ2-1 and V is TRBV7-2, with 9 bases aligning to TRBD2. For the CDR3, the DNA is TGTGCCAGCAGCCAGACTAGCGGCAATGAGCAGTTCTTC. It yields the protein CASSQTSGNEQFF.